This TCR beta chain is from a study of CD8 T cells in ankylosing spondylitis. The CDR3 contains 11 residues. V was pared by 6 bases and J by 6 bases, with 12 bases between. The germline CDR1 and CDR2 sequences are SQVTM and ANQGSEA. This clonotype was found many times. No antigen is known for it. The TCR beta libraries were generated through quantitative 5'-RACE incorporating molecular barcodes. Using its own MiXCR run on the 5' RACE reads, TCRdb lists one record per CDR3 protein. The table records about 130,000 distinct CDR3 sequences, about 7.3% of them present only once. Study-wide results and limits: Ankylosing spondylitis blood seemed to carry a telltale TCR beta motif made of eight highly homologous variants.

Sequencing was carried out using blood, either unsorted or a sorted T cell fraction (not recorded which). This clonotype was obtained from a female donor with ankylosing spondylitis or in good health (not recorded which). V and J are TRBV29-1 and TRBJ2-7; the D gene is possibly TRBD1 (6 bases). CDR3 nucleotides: TGCAGCGTGGAACAGGGTGGCGAGCAGTACTTC. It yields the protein CSVEQGGEQYF.